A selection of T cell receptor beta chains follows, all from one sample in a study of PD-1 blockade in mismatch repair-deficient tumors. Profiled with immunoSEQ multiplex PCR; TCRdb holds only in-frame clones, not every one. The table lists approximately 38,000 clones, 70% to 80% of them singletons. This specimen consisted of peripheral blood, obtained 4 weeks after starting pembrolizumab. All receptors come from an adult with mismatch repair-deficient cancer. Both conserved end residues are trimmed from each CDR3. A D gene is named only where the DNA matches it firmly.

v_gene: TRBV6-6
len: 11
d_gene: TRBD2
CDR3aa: ASRTSGNNEQF

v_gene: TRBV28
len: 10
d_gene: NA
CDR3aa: ATSIGVNEQY

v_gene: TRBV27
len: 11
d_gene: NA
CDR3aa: ASSLIGAAEQY

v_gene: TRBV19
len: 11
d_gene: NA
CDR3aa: ASQEGPSYEQY

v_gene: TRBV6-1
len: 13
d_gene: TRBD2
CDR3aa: ASSEPLAGVDTQY

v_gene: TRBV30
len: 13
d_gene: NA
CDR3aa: AWILGSGPNTEAF

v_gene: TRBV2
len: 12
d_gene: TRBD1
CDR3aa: ASRIRQGPTEAF

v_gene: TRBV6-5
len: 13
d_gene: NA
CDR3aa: ASSQQGASYNEQF

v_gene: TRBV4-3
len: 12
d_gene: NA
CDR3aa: ASSQDPLGDEQF

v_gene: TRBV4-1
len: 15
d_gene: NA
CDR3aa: ASSQDGGLPPYNEQF

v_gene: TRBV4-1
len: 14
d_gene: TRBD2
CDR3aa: ASSSLTSGSPYEQY

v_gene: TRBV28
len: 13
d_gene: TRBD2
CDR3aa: ASSLWSSGEETQY

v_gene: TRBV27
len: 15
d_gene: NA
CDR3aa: ASSLWGAGYPYNEQF

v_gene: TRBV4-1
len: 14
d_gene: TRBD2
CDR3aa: ASSQDVGTSNDEQY

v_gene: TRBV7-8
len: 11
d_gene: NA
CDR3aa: ASSPPGAETQY

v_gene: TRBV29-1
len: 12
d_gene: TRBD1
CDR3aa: SASGQLSQETQY

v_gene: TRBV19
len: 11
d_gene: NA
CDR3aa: ASSIDRYGELF

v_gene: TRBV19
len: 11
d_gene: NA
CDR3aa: ATSTGLRYGYT

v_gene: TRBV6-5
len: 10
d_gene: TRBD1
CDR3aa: ASSPSGQRAF

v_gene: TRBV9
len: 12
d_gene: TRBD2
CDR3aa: ASSLLAGEDTQY

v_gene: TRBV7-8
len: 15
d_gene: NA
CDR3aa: ASSLVIRQSPNYGYT

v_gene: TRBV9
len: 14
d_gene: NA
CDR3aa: ASSVGPMTREETQY

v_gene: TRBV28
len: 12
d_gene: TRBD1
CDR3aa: ASSSGQGGAEAF

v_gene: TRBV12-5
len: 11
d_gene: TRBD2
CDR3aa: ASARAGVNEQF

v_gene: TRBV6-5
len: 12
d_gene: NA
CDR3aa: ATRPPRNQETQY

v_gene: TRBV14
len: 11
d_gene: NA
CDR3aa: ASSQTEWGTQY

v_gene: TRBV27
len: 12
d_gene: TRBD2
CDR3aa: ASTTSGRAYEQY

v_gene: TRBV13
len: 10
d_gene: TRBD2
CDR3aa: ASSPRTSEQF

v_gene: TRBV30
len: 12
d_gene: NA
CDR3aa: AWSVPPSTDTQY

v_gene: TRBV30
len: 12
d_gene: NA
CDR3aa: AWNPRVLGTEAF

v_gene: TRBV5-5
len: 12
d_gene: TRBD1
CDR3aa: ASSLVGQGREQY

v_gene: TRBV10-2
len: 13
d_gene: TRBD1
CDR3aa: ASRRDRWLNTETF

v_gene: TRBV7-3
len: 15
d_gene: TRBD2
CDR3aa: ASSKGGLAGGGNEQF

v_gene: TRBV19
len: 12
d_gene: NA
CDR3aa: ASTVSGDSYEQY

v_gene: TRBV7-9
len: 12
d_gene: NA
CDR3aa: ATEVTVTNYGYT

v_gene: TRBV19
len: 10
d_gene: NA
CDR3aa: ASSGGSDTQY

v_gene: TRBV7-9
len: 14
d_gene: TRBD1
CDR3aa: ASSLNRDREPYEQY

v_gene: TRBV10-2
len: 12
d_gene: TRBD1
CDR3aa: ASSGTGDTRGYT

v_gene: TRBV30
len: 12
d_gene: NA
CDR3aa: AWSPRVFVGEQY

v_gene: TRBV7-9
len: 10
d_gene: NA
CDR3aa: ASSPAGETQY

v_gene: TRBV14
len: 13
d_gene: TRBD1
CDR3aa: ASSQGWTGAYEQY

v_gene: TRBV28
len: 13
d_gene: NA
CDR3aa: ASSLVGPSYNEQF

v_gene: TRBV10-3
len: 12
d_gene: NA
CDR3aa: AISETVNTGELF

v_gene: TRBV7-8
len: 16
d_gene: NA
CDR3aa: ASSLEGPGEGPKNIQY

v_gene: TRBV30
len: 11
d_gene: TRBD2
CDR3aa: AWTSGRGETQY

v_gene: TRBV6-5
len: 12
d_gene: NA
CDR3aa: ASSYSGLWETQY

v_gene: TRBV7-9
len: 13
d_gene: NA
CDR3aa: ASSPQSGLSYEQY